This TCR beta chain came from a study of regulatory T cells in long-lasting Graves disease. This clonotype was detected many times. Libraries of TCR beta came from iRepertoire HTBI primers plus Arm-PCR of CDR3 regions. Each CDR3 protein gets one entry after TCRdb re-called the multiplex PCR reads with MiXCR. The table lists hundreds of thousands of distinct CDR3 sequences, around 17% of them singletons. The time point was: newly diagnosed GD, antithyroid drugs for less than 3 months. Researchers made the TCR library from RNA that was extracted from PBMCs. These data were likewise used in another study, on T cells in Graves' hyperthyroidism and ophthalmopathy.

This TCR was sampled from a man in his forties or fifties with Graves disease. This material consisted of peripheral blood mononuclear cells (PBMCs), taken at new diagnosis, from a patient treated with antithyroid drugs.

CDR3 amino acids: CASSPKNPLGGGYEQYF. DNA of the CDR3: TGTGCCAGCTCACCAAAGAACCCCCTGGGAGGGGGCTACGAGCAGTACTTC. The J gene is TRBJ2-7, the V gene TRBV18; TRBD2 is a possible D gene (7 bases). This CDR3 region has 17 residues. Deletions cut 2 bases from V and 3 bases from J, with 20 bases between. The germline V gene has CDR1 KGHSH and CDR2 LQKENI. Together with reference TRBV18 and TRBJ2-7, the CDR3 gives the full variable domain: NAGVMQNPRHLVRRRGQEARLRCSPMKGHSHVYWYRQLPEEGLKFMVYLQKENIIDESGMPKERFSAEFPKEGPSILRIQQVVRGDSAAYFCASSPKNPLGGGYEQYFGPGTRLTVT.